The next 21 T cell receptor beta chains were all read from a single sample in a study of T cells in Graves' hyperthyroidism and ophthalmopathy. TCR beta CDR3 regions were amplified from RNA transcripts. The TCR CDR3 first-round RT-PCR relied on the HTBI primer set. TCRdb processed the multiplex PCR reads anew with MiXCR; each CDR3 protein has one entry. The table has 450,000 to 600,000 distinct CDR3 sequences, less than 20% seen once. The sequencing sample was made of blood. The receptor set was obtained from a middle-aged man with Graves' ophthalmopathy.

At least ten counts were recorded for this clonotype. The V call is TRBV18, the J call TRBJ2-7; D remains ambiguous. V was trimmed by 3 bases and J by 5 bases, leaving 11 bases between them. There are 13 residues in the CDR3. Per the germline V gene, CDR1 is KGHSH and CDR2 is LQKENI. The CDR3 protein is CASSPQPKDEQYF. DNA for the CDR3: TGTGCCAGCTCACCCCAGCCAAAGGACGAGCAGTACTTC.

The V gene is TRBV20-1, the J gene TRBJ2-7; 11 positions agree with TRBD2. The CDR3 extends over 17 amino acids. Germline lookup yields CDR1 DFQATT and CDR2 SNEGSKA (reference sequence). The junction had 15 bases not matched to a gene; V was cut back by 0 bases and J by 8 bases. CDR3 region: CSARDYTSGSETYKQYF. The DNA for the CDR3 is TGCAGTGCTAGAGACTACACTAGCGGGAGTGAGACTTACAAGCAGTACTTC.

This clonotype was counted at least ten times. The V call is TRBV28, the J call TRBJ1-1; D is unresolved. The CDR3 covers 12 residues. Germline CDR1 and CDR2: MDHEN and SYDVKM. Trimming shortened V by 5 bases and J by 11 bases, and 15 bases separated the two germline ends. This chain's CDR3 is CASSPTDIAAFF. The CDR3 region has the DNA TGTGCCAGCAGTCCAACCGACATCGCGGCTTTCTTT. The variable domain in full, completed from reference TRBV28 and TRBJ1-1, reads DVKVTQSSRYLVKRTGEKVFLECVQDMDHENMFWYRQDPGLGLRLIYFSYDVKMKEKGDIPEGYSVSREKKERFSLILESASTNQTSMYLCASSPTDIAAFFGQGTRLTVV.

This clonotype was counted a few times. The chain employs TRBV7-9 and TRBJ2-7; D is tentatively TRBD1 or TRBD2 (6 bases each). The CDR3 has 13 amino acids. Trimming took off 5 bases at V and 3 bases at J, with 11 bases between the two ends. CDR1 SEHNR and CDR2 FQNEAQ come from the germline V gene (reference sequence). The CDR3 reads CASSPEGGYEQYF. The DNA of the CDR3 is TGTGCCAGCAGCCCTGAGGGGGGCTACGAGCAGTACTTC.

Notes on this clonotype: This sequence may be a read error, since a much larger clone differs from it by one base. The chain uses TRBV5-1 and TRBJ1-1; D gene uncertain. The CDR3 loop spans 15 amino acids. Germline CDR1 reads SGHRS; CDR2 reads YFSETQ. CDR3 in amino acids: CASSLAGIMNTKAFF. The CDR3 nucleotides are TGCGCCAGCAGCTTGGCTGGTATAATGAACACTAAAGCTTTCTTT. Full variable domain (outside the CDR3, taken from reference TRBV5-1 and TRBJ1-1): KAGVTQTPRYLIKTRGQQVTLSCSPISGHRSVSWYQQTPGQGLQFLFEYFSETQRNKGNFPGRFSGRQFSNSRSEMNVSTLELGDSALYLCASSLAGIMNTKAFFGQGTRLTVV.

The chain is built from TRBV28 and TRBJ2-7, with D possibly TRBD1 on 5 matching bases. Trimming removed 7 bases from V and 3 bases from J, with 13 bases in between. The CDR3 totals 13 residues. The germline gives CDR1 MDHEN, CDR2 SYDVKM. The CDR3: CASTGRRYYEQYF. Here the CDR3 DNA reads TGTGCCAGCACAGGGCGGCGCTACTACGAGCAGTACTTC.

This clonotype was recorded only once. CDR3 coding DNA: TGTGCCAGCAGTGCCGTTAGGCGGGCCTCCTACGAGCAGTACTTC. Translated, it gives CASSAVRRASYEQYF. The V call is TRBV28, the J call TRBJ2-7, with TRBD2 as a possible D gene (5 bases). CDR3 size: 15 residues. CDR1 and CDR2 from the germline V gene are MDHEN and SYDVKM. Trimming left V 5 bases short and J 0 bases short, with 14 bases between. Using reference TRBV28 and TRBJ2-7 for the parts outside the CDR3, the full variable domain is DVKVTQSSRYLVKRTGEKVFLECVQDMDHENMFWYRQDPGLGLRLIYFSYDVKMKEKGDIPEGYSVSREKKERFSLILESASTNQTSMYLCASSAVRRASYEQYFGPGTRLTVT.

This clonotype was seen more than once but under ten times. The gene calls are TRBV24-1 and TRBJ2-7, with no clear D. V was trimmed by 5 bases and J by 2 bases, leaving 12 bases between them. This CDR3 is 14 amino acids long. Germline lookup yields CDR1 KGHDR and CDR2 SFDVKD. This chain's CDR3 is CATSASTRTYEQYF. In DNA form, the CDR3 reads TGTGCCACCAGTGCCTCGACACGGACCTACGAGCAGTACTTC.

V and J are TRBV3-1 and TRBJ2-7; perhaps D is TRBD1 or TRBD2 (5 bases each). Deletions cut 0 bases from V and 7 bases from J, with 10 bases between. Germline CDR1 is LGHDT and CDR2 is YNNKEL (reference sequence). The CDR3 has 13 amino acids. The CDR3 DNA follows: TGTGCCAGCAGCCAAGATGAATGGGGGGAGCAGTACTTC. It specifies CASSQDEWGEQYF.

The J gene is TRBJ2-3, the V gene TRBV10-1; D not resolved. From germline, CDR1 is WNHNN and CDR2 SYGVQD (reference sequence). The CDR3 has 13 amino acids. With 4 bases removed from V and 1 base from J, the gap between germline ends came to 6 bases. As DNA, the CDR3 is TGCGCCAGCAGTGTGACCCGCACAGATACGCAGTATTTT. This sequence encodes CASSVTRTDTQYF.

The rearrangement links TRBV7-9 to TRBJ2-3; 10 nucleotides agree with TRBD2. Per germline, CDR1 SEHNR and CDR2 FQNEAQ (reference sequence). The CDR3 length is 15 residues. The V segment lost 5 bases and the J segment 2 bases; nucleotides outside the gene matches: 4. CDR3 bases: TGTGCCAGCAGCGCAGGACTAGCGGCCACAGATACGCAGTATTTT. Residues: CASSAGLAATDTQYF. Drawing the rest from reference TRBV7-9 and TRBJ2-3, the complete variable domain is DTGVSQNPRHKITKRGQNVTFRCDPISEHNRLYWYRQTLGQGPEFLTYFQNEAQLEKSRLLSDRFSAERPKGSFSTLEIQRTEQGDSAMYLCASSAGLAATDTQYFGPGTRLTVL.

This clonotype was seen repeatedly, ten times or more. This chain uses TRBV10-3 with TRBJ2-3; possible D gene TRBD1, 5 bases. V lost 2 bases and J 3 bases, leaving 12 bases between the germline ends. Germline lookup yields CDR1 ENHRY and CDR2 SYGVKD. The CDR3 totals 15 residues. CDR3 nucleotides: TGTGCCATCAGTGAGGGACAAGGGTGGACAGATACGCAGTATTTT. Translated: CAISEGQGWTDTQYF.

This clonotype was picked up many times. J is TRBJ2-3 and V is TRBV7-3; D is perhaps TRBD1 or TRBD2 (5 bases each). V gave up 3 bases and J gave up 4 bases, with 14 bases separating them. The CDR3 loop spans 15 amino acids. The germline CDR1 and CDR2 sequences are SGHTA and FQGTGA. The chain's CDR3 is CASSFRGGLADTQYF. The CDR3 DNA follows: TGTGCCAGCAGCTTCCGGGGCGGACTGGCAGATACGCAGTATTTT.

This clonotype was seen repeatedly, ten times or more. The chain is built from TRBV2 and TRBJ1-2; D remains unclear. There are 15 residues in the CDR3. The germline CDR1 and CDR2 sequences are SNHLY and FYNNEI. Trimming removed 1 base at V and 4 bases at J, with 13 bases between. CDR3 in amino acids: CASSEEWSGRYGYTF. CDR3 sequence (DNA): TGTGCCAGCAGTGAAGAATGGAGCGGACGCTATGGCTACACCTTC.

In its sample, this clonotype was seen many times. V usage is TRBV7-3 and J usage is TRBJ2-5, with 7 bases aligning to TRBD1. Trimming took 6 bases from V and 0 from J; bases not matched to a gene: 1. The CDR3 is 13 residues long. Germline lookup yields CDR1 SGHTA and CDR2 FQGTGA. The CDR3 DNA sequence: TGTGCCAGCAGACAGGGGTACCAAGAGACCCAGTACTTC. Amino acid sequence: CASRQGYQETQYF.

A few counts support this clonotype. V gene TRBV28 combines with J gene TRBJ1-5; TRBD1 is a possible D gene (6 bases). CDR1 and CDR2 (germline): MDHEN, SYDVKM. V was cut by 5 bases and J by 1 base, with 18 bases left in between. The CDR3 has 17 amino acids. CDR3 sequence (DNA): TGTGCCAGCAGTCTACTGAAGGGGGGTAGGAGCAATCAGCCCCAGCATTTT. Protein sequence: CASSLLKGGRSNQPQHF.

This clonotype was recorded a few times. The V call is TRBV4-3, the J call TRBJ2-2, with TRBD2 matching over 9 bases. J gave up 6 bases and V 1 base, and 9 bases lay outside the gene matches. The V gene's germline CDR1 is LGHNA and CDR2 YSLEER. CDR3 length: 17 residues. The CDR3, as DNA: TGCGCCAGCAGCCAAGTCTCTAGCGGGAACGCGGCCGGGGAGCTGTTTTTT. Translating it yields CASSQVSSGNAAGELFF.

This clonotype appeared a single time. This chain links TRBV19 with TRBJ2-1, with TRBD2 matching over 13 bases. The V gene's germline CDR1 is LNHDA and CDR2 SQIVND (reference sequence). This CDR3 region has 15 residues. The junction had 2 bases not matched to a gene; V was cut back by 3 bases and J by 6 bases. CDR3 bases: TGTGCCAGTAGTATGGGACTAGCGGGGTTCAATGAGCAGTTCTTC. Protein: CASSMGLAGFNEQFF.

V and J are TRBV5-1 and TRBJ2-3; TRBD2 matches 7 bases. The V and J ends lost 0 bases and 7 bases, in that order; junction bases with no gene match: 5. CDR3 size: 14 residues. Germline values: CDR1 SGHRS, CDR2 YFSETQ. The CDR3 sequence: CASSLGGGTNTQYF. The CDR3, as DNA: TGCGCCAGCAGCTTGGGCGGGGGAACAAATACGCAGTATTTT.

This chain uses TRBV2 with TRBJ1-5; perhaps TRBD1 as D (6 bases). The germline CDR1 and CDR2 sequences are SNHLY and FYNNEI. The CDR3 is made up of 13 amino acids. Deletions cut 6 bases from V and 6 bases from J, with 12 bases between. The CDR3 spells CASRRQALQPQHF. For the CDR3, the DNA is TGTGCCAGCAGGAGACAGGCCCTTCAGCCCCAGCATTTT.

The rearrangement links TRBV27 to TRBJ2-2; D not resolved. Per germline, CDR1 MNHEY and CDR2 SMNVEV (reference sequence). The CDR3 covers 13 residues. V dropped 3 bases and J dropped 6 bases, with 8 bases sitting between them. CDR3 nucleotides: TGTGCCAGCAGTTTTAACCGGGCCGGGGAGCTGTTTTTT. Translated, it gives CASSFNRAGELFF.